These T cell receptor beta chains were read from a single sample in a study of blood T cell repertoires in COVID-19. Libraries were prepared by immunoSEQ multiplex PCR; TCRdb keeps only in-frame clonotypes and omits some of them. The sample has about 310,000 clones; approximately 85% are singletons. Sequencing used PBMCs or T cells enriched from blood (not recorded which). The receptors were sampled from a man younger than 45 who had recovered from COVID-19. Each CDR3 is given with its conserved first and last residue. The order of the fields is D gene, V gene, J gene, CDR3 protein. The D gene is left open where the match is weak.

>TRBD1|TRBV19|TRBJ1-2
CASSPDRAYGYTF
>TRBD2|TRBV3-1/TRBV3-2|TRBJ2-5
CASSQVRLAGVGETQYF
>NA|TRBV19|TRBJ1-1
CASIAVADHTEAFF
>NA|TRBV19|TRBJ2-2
CASSIPRRGWGTGELFF
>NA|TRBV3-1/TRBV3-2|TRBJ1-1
CASSEYSGLAAFF
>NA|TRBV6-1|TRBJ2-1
CASSAVRGLTYNEQFF
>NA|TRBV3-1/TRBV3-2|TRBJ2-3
CASSQLADTNTQYF
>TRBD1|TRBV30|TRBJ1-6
CAWRQRWVGQGLRSPLHF
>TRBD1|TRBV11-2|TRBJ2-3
CASSLDGTGSRDTQYF
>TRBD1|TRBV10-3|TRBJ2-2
CAISQNPGDRGRSNTGELFF
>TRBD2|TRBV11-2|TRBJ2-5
CASSRWPAGGNLQETQYF
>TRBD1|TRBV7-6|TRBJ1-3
CASSLAGTDSGNTIYF
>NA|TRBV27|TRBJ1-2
CASSAEKSDTLYGYTF
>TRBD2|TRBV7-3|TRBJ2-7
CASSFSGGPYEQYF
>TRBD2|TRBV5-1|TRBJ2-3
CASSRTSYRARRPDTQYF
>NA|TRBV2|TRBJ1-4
CASSRKGAMNEKLFF
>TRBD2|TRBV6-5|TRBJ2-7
CASSLGSGGFYEQYF
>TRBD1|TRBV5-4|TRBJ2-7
CASSRRGQDNSYEQYF
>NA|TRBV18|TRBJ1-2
CASSPTGIDYGYTF
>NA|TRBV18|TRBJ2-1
CASGKDRYNEQFF
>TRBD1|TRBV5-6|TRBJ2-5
CASSLRTGETQYF
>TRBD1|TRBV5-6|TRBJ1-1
CASSLTRQGARVAFF